This T cell receptor (beta chain) is from a study of regulatory T cells in long-lasting Graves disease. Combining iRepertoire HTBI primers with Arm-PCR of CDR3 regions, the authors built TCR beta libraries. MiXCR, applied by TCRdb to the multiplex PCR reads, yields one record per CDR3 protein. The sample consists of around 340,000 distinct CDR3 sequences, about 18% of them appearing once. This CDR3 comprises 15 residues. J gave up 7 bases and V 6 bases, and 10 bases lay outside the gene matches. Per germline, CDR1 SNHLY and CDR2 FYNNEI. As for time point: persistent/refractory GD, antithyroid drugs over 5 years with positive TRAb. Extracted RNA from PBMCs served as the source of the TCR library.

Sample: peripheral blood mononuclear cells (PBMCs), taken when the disease was refractory, from a patient treated with antithyroid drugs. The gene calls are TRBV2 and TRBJ2-2, with 8 bases matching TRBD2. This TCR came from a female donor with Graves disease. The CDR3 loop is CASSGNGLAGGELFF. CDR3 DNA sequence: TGTGCCAGCAGCGGAAACGGACTAGCCGGCGGGGAGCTGTTTTTT.